This entry lists 20 T cell receptor beta chains sequenced from one sample in a study of early T cells in non-severe SARS-CoV-2 infection. Each CDR3 protein gets one entry after TCRdb re-called the 5' RACE reads with MiXCR. This sample has fewer than 85,000 distinct CDR3 sequences; 14% occur once, and the top ten carry 3.5% to 5%. The sample in question was whole blood, obtained at baseline. The receptors stem from an adult who was a healthcare worker with PCR-confirmed SARS-CoV-2 infection or an uninfected control (not recorded which).

The chain recombines TRBV3-1 with TRBJ2-1; 11 bases align to TRBD2. This CDR3 is built from 16 residues. The germline gives CDR1 LGHDT, CDR2 YNNKEL (reference sequence). V dropped 4 bases and J dropped 10; count of bases not matched to a gene: 12. The DNA for the CDR3 is TGTGCCAGCAGCCTAGGGGGCACTAGCGGGAGACGGGAGCAGTTCTTC. Encoded protein: CASSLGGTSGRREQFF.

This clonotype was found a few times. J is TRBJ2-7 and V is TRBV29-1; the D gene is possibly TRBD1 (5 bases). V lost 4 bases and J 4 bases, leaving 14 bases between the germline ends. CDR3 length equals 13 residues. CDR1 SQVTM and CDR2 ANQGSEA come from the germline V gene. The CDR3 DNA is TGCAGCGTTGTGGAGCAGGGCCGGTACGAGCAGTACTTC. This codes for CSVVEQGRYEQYF.

This clonotype was picked up many times. This chain joins TRBV28 and TRBJ2-7; TRBD2 agrees at 12 bases. Per the germline V gene, CDR1 is MDHEN and CDR2 is SYDVKM. This CDR3 has 15 amino acids. With V trimmed by 2 bases and J by 4 bases, 3 bases remained unmatched. In DNA form, the CDR3 reads TGTGCCAGCAGTTTAGGGACTAGCGGGTCTTACGAGCAGTACTTC. Protein sequence: CASSLGTSGSYEQYF. The whole variable domain, remainder taken from reference TRBV28 and TRBJ2-7, is DVKVTQSSRYLVKRTGEKVFLECVQDMDHENMFWYRQDPGLGLRLIYFSYDVKMKEKGDIPEGYSVSREKKERFSLILESASTNQTSMYLCASSLGTSGSYEQYFGPGTRLTVT.

The chain uses TRBV19 and TRBJ2-7; no clear D. V was shortened by 2 bases and J by 10 bases, with 15 bases between the two germline ends. This CDR3 contains 13 residues. Germline V CDR1 and CDR2: LNHDA, SQIVND (reference sequence). The CDR3 sequence is CASSISALREQYF. DNA for the CDR3: TGTGCCAGTAGTATAAGTGCCCTTAGAGAACAGTACTTC.

This clonotype was picked up many times. The chain uses TRBV3-1 and TRBJ1-1, with D perhaps TRBD1 (6 bases). V dropped 6 bases and J dropped 0 bases, with 11 bases sitting between them. The CDR3 is made up of 14 amino acids. Germline values: CDR1 LGHDT, CDR2 YNNKEL (reference sequence). This chain's CDR3 is CASRHDRLNTEAFF. The CDR3 region has the DNA TGTGCCAGCAGACATGACAGGCTGAACACTGAAGCTTTCTTT.

V usage is TRBV12-3 or TRBV12-4 and J usage is TRBJ2-3; D ambiguous. The CDR3 is made up of 12 amino acids. The ends were cut back, 2 bases at V and 3 bases at J, with 3 bases in the middle. This CDR3 is CASSLMTDTQYF. In nucleotides, the CDR3 is TGTGCCAGCAGTTTAATGACAGATACGCAGTATTTT.

This chain links TRBV9 with TRBJ2-1; the match to TRBD2 covers 10 bases. The CDR3 is 17 residues long. Germline CDR1 SGDLS, CDR2 YYNGEE. V dropped 4 bases and J dropped 3; count of bases not matched to a gene: 10. CDR3: CASSPLKGLANYNEQFF. The CDR3 region has the DNA TGTGCCAGCAGCCCGCTAAAGGGACTAGCGAACTACAATGAGCAGTTCTTC.

This chain links TRBV7-2 with TRBJ2-1, with unresolved D. Germline V gene lookup returns CDR1 SGHTA and CDR2 FQGNSA. CDR3 length: 11 amino acids. The V end lost 1 base, the J end lost 6 bases, and 1 base lay between the germline ends. The CDR3 here is CASSLVNEQFF. For the CDR3, the DNA is TGTGCCAGCAGCTTAGTCAATGAGCAGTTCTTC. Full variable domain (remainder filled in from reference TRBV7-2 and TRBJ2-1): GAGVSQSPSNKVTEKGKDVELRCDPISGHTALYWYRQSLGQGLEFLIYFQGNSAPDKSGLPSDRFSAERTGGSVSTLTIQRTQQEDSAVYLCASSLVNEQFFGPGTRLTVL.

In this sample, this clonotype turned up many times. The chain recombines TRBV14 with TRBJ2-2, with D possibly being TRBD2 (6 bases). The CDR3 loop spans 15 amino acids. Germline CDR1 is SGHDN and CDR2 is FVKESK. The V gene lost 4 bases and the J gene lost 6 bases, with 15 bases spanning the gap. CDR3 sequence reads: CASSPRWEVAGELFF. DNA of the CDR3: TGTGCCAGCAGCCCTCGATGGGAGGTGGCCGGGGAGCTGTTTTTT.

The chain combines TRBV27 with TRBJ2-3; D is perhaps TRBD2 (5 bases). The CDR3 spans 14 residues. V dropped 6 bases and J dropped 4 bases, with 14 bases sitting between them. Germline V gene sequence: CDR1 MNHEY, CDR2 SMNVEV (reference sequence). The DNA for the CDR3 is TGTGCCAGCAGACCCTTATTGAGGGCAGATACGCAGTATTTT. This encodes CASRPLLRADTQYF.

This clonotype was observed a few times. This chain uses TRBV20-1 with TRBJ2-3; D assignment may be TRBD1 or TRBD2 (5 bases each). The V gene's germline CDR1 is DFQATT and CDR2 SNEGSKA (reference sequence). The CDR3 runs to 14 residues. CDR3 bases: TGCAGCGGGGAAGGGGCGACCGACACAGATACGCAGTATTTT. Amino acids: CSGEGATDTDTQYF.

The table lists this clonotype with a few counts. The rearrangement joins TRBV6-1 to TRBJ1-5; TRBD1 might be the D (5 bases). The CDR3 length is 16 residues. Trimming pared 9 bases from V and 0 bases from J, leaving 18 bases between. From germline, CDR1 is MNHNS and CDR2 SASEGT. This CDR3 is CASMGLITNSNQPQHF. In DNA form, the CDR3 reads TGTGCCAGTATGGGACTGATAACAAATAGCAATCAGCCCCAGCATTTT.

The chain employs TRBV6-5 and TRBJ2-7; D gene ambiguous. Trimming took off 3 bases at V and 4 bases at J, with 10 bases between the two ends. The CDR3 covers 13 residues. Per germline, CDR1 MNHEY and CDR2 SVGAGI. The CDR3 sequence is CASSYNLGYEQYF. CDR3 nucleotides: TGTGCCAGCAGTTATAACCTCGGATACGAGCAGTACTTC.

This clonotype came up a few times. The chain has TRBV30 and TRBJ1-5; D perhaps matches TRBD1 (5 bases). V was shortened by 0 bases and J by 6 bases, with 15 bases between the two germline ends. Germline values: CDR1 GTSNPN, CDR2 SVGIG (reference sequence). The CDR3 spans 15 residues. The CDR3 reads CAWSVSGFRGQPQHF. The DNA of the CDR3 is TGTGCCTGGAGTGTATCGGGATTTAGGGGTCAGCCCCAGCATTTT.

This chain joins TRBV19 and TRBJ2-1; a weak D match, TRBD2 (6 bases). The CDR3 is made up of 14 amino acids. V lost 5 bases and J 4 bases, leaving 12 bases between the germline ends. Germline CDR1 is LNHDA and CDR2 is SQIVND (reference sequence). CDR3 sequence: CASSVGGIYNEQFF. The CDR3 DNA reads TGTGCCAGTAGTGTAGGCGGGATATACAATGAGCAGTTCTTC.

This clonotype was seen a few times. This chain links TRBV12-3 or TRBV12-4 with TRBJ2-7; 8 bases are a match to TRBD2. V was pared by 6 bases and J by 3 bases, with 10 bases of the junction left unmatched. CDR3 length: 15 residues. The CDR3 loop is CASSFMSGSFYEQYF. CDR3 sequence (DNA): TGTGCCAGCAGCTTTATGAGCGGGAGTTTCTACGAGCAGTACTTC.

This sequence joins TRBV7-9 and TRBJ1-6; possibly TRBD1 for D (6 bases). The germline V gene has CDR1 SEHNR and CDR2 FQNEAQ (reference sequence). The CDR3 consists of 14 residues. With 5 bases removed from V and 7 bases from J, the gap between germline ends came to 12 bases. The CDR3: CASSPWTANSPLHF. CDR3 bases: TGTGCCAGCAGCCCGTGGACAGCCAATTCACCCCTCCACTTT.

The chain combines TRBV29-1 with TRBJ1-1; maybe TRBD1 (5 bases). The CDR3 has 15 residues. Trimming pared 4 bases from V and 2 bases from J, leaving 17 bases between. In germline, CDR1 is SQVTM, CDR2 ANQGSEA. CDR3 nucleotides: TGCAGCGTTGCCACGGGACGGAGAATAAACACTGAAGCTTTCTTT. Translation gives CSVATGRRINTEAFF. Filled out from reference TRBV29-1 and TRBJ1-1, the complete variable domain reads SAVISQKPSRDICQRGTSLTIQCQVDSQVTMMFWYRQQPGQSLTLIATANQGSEATYESGFVIDKFPISRPNLTFSTLTVSNMSPEDSSIYLCSVATGRRINTEAFFGQGTRLTVV.

This clonotype was counted only a few times. The V and J genes are TRBV5-1 and TRBJ2-3; D not resolved. CDR3 size: 12 residues. Per the germline V gene, CDR1 is SGHRS and CDR2 is YFSETQ. Trimming shortened V by 3 bases and J by 2 bases, and 4 bases separated the two germline ends. CDR3 nucleotides: TGCGCCAGCAGCTACTACACAGATACGCAGTATTTT. It is translated as CASSYYTDTQYF.

This clonotype was seen ten or more times. V gene TRBV28 combines with J gene TRBJ2-5; possibly TRBD1 for D (5 bases). V shed 5 bases and J shed 5 bases, with 9 bases lying between them. Germline V lookup: CDR1 MDHEN, CDR2 SYDVKM. CDR3 size: 12 residues. Here the CDR3 reads CASSPQVETQYF. CDR3 nucleotide sequence: TGTGCCAGCAGTCCACAGGTGGAGACCCAGTACTTC.